This entry is about one TCR beta chain. These data originate in a study of cytomegalovirus exposure and HLA in healthy donors. The wider study: Early released data comprised 80 million or so unique TCRs from HLA-typed donors.

The PCR ran on 60 Vbeta and 13 Jbeta primers. Repertoires were generated with immunoSEQ multiplex PCR, while TCRdb's copy carries only in-frame clones and drops some. Altogether 160,000 or so clones are present, around three quarters being singletons, with the ten largest covering less than 2%. The CDR3 is made up of 15 amino acids. Germline trimming cut 6 bases from V and 2 bases from J; bases unmatched to any gene: 7. Looked up from germline, CDR1 is MDHEN and CDR2 is SYDVKM. J is TRBJ1-2 and V is TRBV28; TRBD1 agrees at 9 bases. This TCR was sampled from a man aged 35 to 55 in good health and CMV-seronegative. The sequencing input was PBMCs. DNA for the CDR3: TGTGCCAGCAGGCCCCAAGGACAGGGGAACTATGGCTACACCTTC. Translated: CASRPQGQGNYGYTF.